These 26 T cell receptor beta chains came from one sample sequenced in a study of patients and donors after allogeneic stem cell transplantation. In TCRdb, the RT-PCR reads were re-called with MiXCR into one record per CDR3 protein. The sample holds about 74,000 distinct CDR3 sequences; about a quarter are singletons and the top ten take roughly 29%. Sequencing used blood, either unsorted or a sorted T cell fraction (not recorded which). The receptors stem from a human donor who was either an allogeneic HSCT recipient or a stem cell or donor lymphocyte infusion donor (not recorded which). It is not recorded whose cells these are; they may come from a transplant donor.

This clonotype has a handful of counts. The chain combines TRBV7-3 with TRBJ1-4, with 7 bases identical to TRBD1. The ends lost 0 bases at V and 16 bases at J; junction bases unmatched: 8. The CDR3 is 13 amino acids. CDR1 and CDR2 from the germline V gene are SGHTA and FQGTGA. The CDR3 DNA reads TGTGCCAGCAGCTTAACCCGGGACAGTACCCCGTTTTTT. Translating it yields CASSLTRDSTPFF.

The rearrangement uses TRBV6-5 and TRBJ1-1, with TRBD1 as a possible D gene (6 bases). Germline V gene sequence: CDR1 MNHEY, CDR2 SVGAGI. This CDR3 comprises 14 residues. V was clipped by 7 bases and J by 2 bases, with 14 bases between them. CDR3 coding DNA: TGTGCCAGCACTACCAGGGGACCCAACACTGAAGCTTTCTTT. Protein sequence: CASTTRGPNTEAFF.

V gene TRBV7-9 combines with J gene TRBJ2-7; TRBD1 might be the D (5 bases). Trimming cost V 1 base and J 4 bases, with 14 bases left between them. Per the germline V gene, CDR1 is SEHNR and CDR2 is FQNEAQ (reference sequence). The CDR3 spans 15 residues. The CDR3 spells CASSLVSPGKYEQYF. In nucleotides, the CDR3 is TGTGCCAGCAGCTTAGTTTCACCAGGGAAGTACGAGCAGTACTTC.

The V call is TRBV7-8, the J call TRBJ1-2; TRBD1 agrees at 7 bases. V lost 4 bases to trimming and J lost 2 bases; unmatched junction nucleotides: 10. The germline CDR1 and CDR2 sequences are SGHVS and FQNEAQ. This CDR3 region has 16 residues. The DNA for the CDR3 is TGTGCCAGCAGCTCCAGGACAGGCCCTAGAAACTATGGCTACACCTTC. Encoded protein: CASSSRTGPRNYGYTF.

This chain links TRBV6-9 with TRBJ2-7; the D gene is possibly TRBD1 (5 bases). V was shortened by 5 bases and J by 0 bases, with 11 bases between the two germline ends. The CDR3 contains 14 residues. Looked up from germline, CDR1 is MNHGY and CDR2 is SVAAGI. In DNA form, the CDR3 reads TGTGCCAGCAGTCCAAGGGGCAGCTCCTACGAGCAGTACTTC. This gives the protein CASSPRGSSYEQYF.

The rearrangement uses TRBV6-5 and TRBJ1-1; 10 nucleotides match TRBD1. Germline-derived CDR1 and CDR2 are MNHEY and SVGAGI. The V gene end was trimmed by 5 bases and the J gene end by 5 bases; junction bases not matched to a gene: 11. This CDR3 comprises 16 residues. CDR3 residues: CASSTPGQGFSTEAFF. DNA of the CDR3: TGTGCCAGCAGTACCCCGGGACAGGGGTTTAGTACTGAAGCTTTCTTT.

V gene TRBV11-1 combines with J gene TRBJ1-2; TRBD1 aligns across 11 bases. The germline CDR1 and CDR2 sequences are SGHAT and FQDESV (reference sequence). V lost 5 bases, J lost 4 bases, and 6 bases stayed unmatched. The CDR3 length is 15 residues. The CDR3 coding sequence is TGTGCCAGCAGCCAAAGGACAGGGGGCGCCTATGGCTACACCTTC. Amino acids: CASSQRTGGAYGYTF.

The rearrangement links TRBV6-1 to TRBJ1-1; D is ambiguous. The CDR3 sequence is 14 residues long. CDR1 is MNHNS, CDR2 SASEGT, per germline. Trimming cost V 9 bases and J 1 base, with 15 bases left between them. CDR3 sequence (DNA): TGTGCCAGTATTAGGAGCGTCGGGAACACTGAAGCTTTCTTT. Translating it yields CASIRSVGNTEAFF.

This clonotype was picked up a small number of times. This chain uses TRBV10-3 with TRBJ1-3, with D tentatively TRBD1 (5 bases). V lost 8 bases to trimming and J lost 8 bases, with 22 bases between them. Germline V CDR1 and CDR2: ENHRY, SYGVKD. This CDR3 is 15 amino acids long. The DNA of the CDR3 is TGTGCCATCGTTAACTCCGGGACTCCGGGGGACACCATATATTTT. This encodes CAIVNSGTPGDTIYF.

The J gene is TRBJ2-2, the V gene TRBV9, with TRBD2 identical over 8 bases. V was pared by 5 bases and J by 0 bases, with 6 bases of the junction left unmatched. Germline values: CDR1 SGDLS, CDR2 YYNGEE. CDR3 size: 16 residues. DNA of the CDR3: TGTGCCAGCAGAGGGGTAGCGGGGTCGAACACCGGGGAGCTGTTTTTT. Translation: CASRGVAGSNTGELFF.

This clonotype was observed a handful of times. The rearrangement joins TRBV7-8 to TRBJ2-5; D remains unclear. V shed 1 base and J shed 4 bases, with 7 bases lying between them. The CDR3 loop spans 13 amino acids. Germline assignment: CDR1 SGHVS and CDR2 FQNEAQ. The DNA of the CDR3 is TGTGCCAGCAGCTTAGGCCGAACAGAGACCCAGTACTTC. It codes for CASSLGRTETQYF.

This clonotype has only a few counts. The rearrangement uses TRBV7-8 and TRBJ2-1; maybe TRBD2 (5 bases). This CDR3 comprises 16 residues. Germline CDR1 reads SGHVS; CDR2 reads FQNEAQ. V was pared by 2 bases and J by 3 bases, with 14 bases between. In DNA form, the CDR3 reads TGTGCCAGCAGCTTATGGGAGTCCTTTCTCTACAATGAGCAGTTCTTC. Protein product: CASSLWESFLYNEQFF.

The chain employs TRBV20-1 and TRBJ1-2; weak D call: TRBD1 (5 bases). Trimming cost V 3 bases and J 4 bases, with 18 bases left between them. This CDR3 is built from 15 residues. Germline-derived CDR1 and CDR2 are DFQATT and SNEGSKA (reference sequence). CDR3 nucleotide sequence: TGCAGTGCTAGTACGGGGCTTGGGGTTGTCTATGGCTACACCTTC. Translation: CSASTGLGVVYGYTF.

The chain is built from TRBV11-2 and TRBJ2-1; D not certain. The CDR3 totals 12 residues. V was pared by 1 base and J by 13 bases, with 11 bases between. CDR1 is SGHAT, CDR2 FQNNGV, per germline. This chain's CDR3 is CASSLGGGYQFF. CDR3 sequence (DNA): TGTGCCAGCAGCTTAGGCGGTGGATACCAGTTCTTC. The whole variable domain, remainder taken from reference TRBV11-2 and TRBJ2-1, is EAGVAQSPRYKIIEKRQSVAFWCNPISGHATLYWYQQILGQGPKLLIQFQNNGVVDDSQLPKDRFSAERLKGVDSTLKIQPAKLEDSAVYLCASSLGGGYQFFGPGTRLTVL.

This clonotype was counted between two and nine times. This chain uses TRBV7-3 with TRBJ1-1; D is ambiguous. Trimming removed 3 bases at V and 5 bases at J, with 10 bases between. Per the germline V gene, CDR1 is SGHTA and CDR2 is FQGTGA. The CDR3 has 13 amino acids. CDR3 amino acids: CASSLGRRTEAFF. CDR3 nucleotide sequence: TGTGCCAGCAGCTTGGGGAGGAGGACTGAAGCTTTCTTT.

Here the CDR3 reads CASSLESGTSGAYEQYF. The CDR3 DNA is TGTGCCAGCAGCTTAGAGTCCGGGACTAGCGGAGCCTACGAGCAGTACTTC. The chain recombines TRBV7-6 with TRBJ2-7; 11 nucleotides line up with TRBD2. CDR1 and CDR2 from the germline V gene are SGHVS and FNYEAQ. This CDR3 contains 17 residues. With 1 base clipped from V and 2 bases from J, the junction kept 7 bases outside the gene matches.

Details on this clonotype: An end of the junction differs from the germline gene, which may be a read error. The chain carries TRBV20-1 and TRBJ1-6, with no clear D. The germline gives CDR1 DFQATT, CDR2 SNEGSKA (reference sequence). This CDR3 contains 16 residues. Written as DNA, the CDR3 is TGCAGTGCTAGAGATCTCCGGGCCTCCCATAATTCACCCCTCCACTTT. It specifies CSARDLRASHNSPLHF.

The rearrangement uses TRBV15 and TRBJ2-3; D assignment may be TRBD1 or TRBD2 (6 bases each). The germline V gene has CDR1 LNHNV and CDR2 YYDKDF (reference sequence). V was clipped by 5 bases and J by 2 bases, with 14 bases between them. The CDR3 loop spans 15 amino acids. The CDR3 DNA sequence: TGTGCCACCAGCGGTCGGGGGCGGTACACAGATACGCAGTATTTT. Translated, it gives CATSGRGRYTDTQYF.

The CDR3 sequence: CATSGSGSHPDTQYF. DNA of the CDR3: TGTGCCACCAGCGGATCGGGATCACATCCCGATACGCAGTATTTT. The chain uses TRBV15 and TRBJ2-3; D may be TRBD2 (5 bases). Looked up from germline, CDR1 is LNHNV and CDR2 is YYDKDF (reference sequence). The V end was cut by 5 bases, the J end by 6 bases, with 18 bases between. The CDR3 contains 15 residues.

The V gene is TRBV5-1, the J gene TRBJ1-2; D gene ambiguous. V was cut by 0 bases and J by 0 bases, with 9 bases left in between. The CDR3 has 15 residues. Germline assignment: CDR1 SGHRS and CDR2 YFSETQ. The CDR3 bases are TGCGCCAGCAGCTTGGGGTCCAATGCTAACTATGGCTACACCTTC. Residues: CASSLGSNANYGYTF. Full variable domain (missing parts from reference TRBV5-1 and TRBJ1-2): KAGVTQTPRYLIKTRGQQVTLSCSPISGHRSVSWYQQTPGQGLQFLFEYFSETQRNKGNFPGRFSGRQFSNSRSEMNVSTLELGDSALYLCASSLGSNANYGYTFGSGTRLTVV.

The table lists this clonotype with a few counts. The J gene is TRBJ2-1, the V gene TRBV9; 8 bases match TRBD2. CDR1 and CDR2 (germline): SGDLS, YYNGEE. Trimming took 6 bases from V and 9 from J; bases not matched to a gene: 8. CDR3 length: 13 amino acids. The CDR3 reads CASNVGGALEQFF. CDR3 coding DNA: TGTGCCAGCAATGTCGGGGGGGCCCTTGAGCAGTTCTTC.

This clonotype was found a few times. The chain employs TRBV7-9 and TRBJ2-6; D is possibly TRBD1 (5 bases). Germline values: CDR1 SEHNR, CDR2 FQNEAQ (reference sequence). V dropped 1 base and J dropped 2 bases, with 12 bases sitting between them. The CDR3 contains 17 residues. The CDR3, as DNA: TGTGCCAGCAGCTTAGGAACAGGAGTCACTGGGGCCAACGTCCTGACTTTC. Its protein is CASSLGTGVTGANVLTF.

V and J are TRBV4-3 and TRBJ1-6, with a tentative D call TRBD1 (6 bases). Per the germline V gene, CDR1 is LGHNA and CDR2 is YSLEER. V lost 1 base, J lost 3 bases, and 10 bases lay in between. The CDR3 runs 16 residues. This CDR3 reads CASSQVRTVYNSPLHF. CDR3 nucleotide sequence: TGCGCCAGCAGCCAAGTAAGGACAGTCTATAATTCACCCCTCCACTTT.

The chain couples TRBV20-1 to TRBJ2-1; TRBD2 matches 13 bases. CDR1 DFQATT and CDR2 SNEGSKA come from the germline V gene (reference sequence). There are 16 residues in the CDR3. The ends lost 0 bases at V and 6 bases at J; junction bases unmatched: 5. The CDR3 sequence: CSARDWGTSGINEQFF. CDR3 nucleotides: TGCAGTGCTAGAGATTGGGGGACTAGCGGGATCAATGAGCAGTTCTTC.

V usage is TRBV4-2 and J usage is TRBJ1-5; D unclear. V lost 0 bases and J 2 bases, leaving 11 bases between the germline ends. CDR3 size: 16 residues. The germline CDR1 and CDR2 sequences are LGHNA and YNFKEQ. The CDR3, as DNA: TGTGCCAGCAGCCAAGAGGTTGTTTTCGGCAATCAGCCCCAGCATTTT. Its translation is CASSQEVVFGNQPQHF.

The chain employs TRBV18 and TRBJ2-7; 7 nucleotides line up with TRBD2. The CDR3 is made up of 14 amino acids. Germline V gene lookup returns CDR1 KGHSH and CDR2 LQKENI. J gave up 4 bases and V 3 bases, and 6 bases lay outside the gene matches. The CDR3 DNA sequence: TGTGCCAGCTCACCCACCTCGGGGGGTTACGAGCAGTACTTC. This sequence encodes CASSPTSGGYEQYF.